Each of the 28 T cell receptor beta chains below was sequenced from the same sample in a study of T cells in Graves' hyperthyroidism and ophthalmopathy. RNA transcripts provided the source from which TCR beta CDR3 regions were amplified. Researchers ran a first-round RT-PCR on the TCR CDR3 using the HTBI primer set. TCRdb re-derived calls from the multiplex PCR reads in MiXCR, one entry per CDR3 protein. The top ten clones hold about 9% of a sample with 800,000 or so distinct CDR3 sequences, roughly 40% of them seen once. The sequenced sample was blood. All receptors come from a man younger than 35 with Graves' hyperthyroidism.

The chain couples TRBV7-2 to TRBJ1-5; possibly TRBD1 for D (5 bases). This CDR3 is 14 amino acids long. Trimming shortened V by 7 bases and J by 2 bases, and 12 bases separated the two germline ends. Per germline, CDR1 SGHTA and CDR2 FQGNSA. The DNA of the CDR3 is TGTGCCAGCACCCCGAGAGGGGGCAATCAGCCCCAGCATTTT. This sequence encodes CASTPRGGNQPQHF.

The chain employs TRBV25-1 and TRBJ2-7, with D possibly being TRBD1 (6 bases). Germline values: CDR1 MGHDK, CDR2 SYGVNS. The CDR3 is 14 amino acids. V lost 8 bases, J lost 7 bases, and 21 bases lay in between. CDR3 sequence: CASSPRQGMGEQYF. The DNA for the CDR3 is TGTGCCAGCTCACCAAGGCAGGGGATGGGGGAGCAGTACTTC.

As concerns this clonotype: A much larger clone differs from this one at a single base, so this may be a read error. The chain combines TRBV9 with TRBJ2-2; D gene ambiguous. Germline V gene sequence: CDR1 SGDLS, CDR2 YYNGEE. Trimming took off 1 base at V and 6 bases at J, with 7 bases between the two ends. The CDR3 sequence is 13 residues long. CDR3 residues: CASSVRYPGELFF. The CDR3 DNA reads TGTGCCAGCAGCGTACGGTACCCCGGGGAGCTGTTTTTT.

The chain employs TRBV19 and TRBJ2-2; no firm D call. The CDR3 consists of 16 residues. Germline V gene lookup returns CDR1 LNHDA and CDR2 SQIVND (reference sequence). Trimming took 3 bases from V and 5 from J, leaving 16 bases between them. CDR3 nucleotides: TGTGCCAGTAGTATGGGCCTGGCAGGATTAACCGGGGAGCTGTTTTTT. This encodes CASSMGLAGLTGELFF.

The chain employs TRBV6-1 and TRBJ1-5; the D is unclear. The germline CDR1 and CDR2 sequences are MNHNS and SASEGT. Trimming cost V 5 bases and J 9 bases, with 14 bases left between them. The CDR3 is 13 amino acids. CDR3 sequence reads: CASSYAGSSPQHF. The CDR3 nucleotides are TGTGCCAGCAGTTATGCGGGGTCTTCGCCCCAGCATTTT.

This clonotype occurred many times. V and J are TRBV29-1 and TRBJ1-5; D remains ambiguous. Germline loops: CDR1 SQVTM, CDR2 ANQGSEA. The CDR3 length is 13 residues. V lost 4 bases, J lost 2 bases, and 9 bases lay in between. The CDR3 reads CSVVVERNQPQHF. The DNA for the CDR3 is TGCAGCGTTGTTGTGGAACGCAATCAGCCCCAGCATTTT.

The chain has TRBV20-1 and TRBJ1-2; 8 nucleotides agree with TRBD1. This CDR3 comprises 14 residues. Germline V gene lookup returns CDR1 DFQATT and CDR2 SNEGSKA (reference sequence). The ends lost 0 bases at V and 4 bases at J; junction bases unmatched: 4. Here the CDR3 reads CSAREVTGGYGYTF. The CDR3 DNA is TGCAGTGCTAGAGAAGTAACAGGGGGCTATGGCTACACCTTC.

The chain carries TRBV9 and TRBJ2-5; D is possibly TRBD2 (6 bases). The CDR3 extends over 16 amino acids. The V gene lost 6 bases and the J gene lost 7 bases, with 25 bases spanning the gap. Germline loops: CDR1 SGDLS, CDR2 YYNGEE. The CDR3 DNA reads as TGTGCCAGCACCCCAGGTGGACAAACCGTGGGGGGGACCCAGTACTTC. It encodes CASTPGGQTVGGTQYF.

V and J are TRBV29-1 and TRBJ1-1, with TRBD1 matching 10 bases. Germline trimming cut 0 bases from V and 6 bases from J; bases unmatched to any gene: 10. Germline V gene sequence: CDR1 SQVTM, CDR2 ANQGSEA. The CDR3 runs to 16 residues. The CDR3 protein is CSVEDGETGGASEAFF. The CDR3 DNA reads as TGCAGCGTTGAAGACGGAGAGACAGGGGGCGCGTCTGAAGCTTTCTTT.

This clonotype was detected once. The chain employs TRBV29-1 and TRBJ1-1, with D possibly being TRBD1 (6 bases). Germline V CDR1 and CDR2: SQVTM, ANQGSEA. V lost 3 bases and J 4 bases, leaving 15 bases between the germline ends. The CDR3 runs 14 residues. The CDR3 sequence: CSVDAGALGTEAFF. CDR3 sequence (DNA): TGCAGCGTTGACGCGGGGGCGCTGGGCACTGAAGCTTTCTTT.

J is TRBJ2-7 and V is TRBV29-1; D may be TRBD1 or TRBD2 (6 bases each). V lost 5 bases and J lost 9, with 11 bases in between. The germline V gene has CDR1 SQVTM and CDR2 ANQGSEA. The CDR3 is made up of 10 amino acids. CDR3 sequence: CSVMGGAQYF. As DNA, the CDR3 is TGCAGCGTTATGGGGGGCGCGCAGTACTTC.

This clonotype was counted ten times or more. This chain uses TRBV24-1 with TRBJ2-6; 9 bases are shared with TRBD1. The CDR3 totals 18 residues. Germline V gives CDR1 KGHDR, CDR2 SFDVKD. The junction had 4 bases not matched to a gene; V was cut back by 1 base and J by 1 base. CDR3 nucleotide sequence: TGTGCCACCAGTGATTTCGGGACAGGGACATCTGGGGCCAACGTCCTGACTTTC. Amino acids: CATSDFGTGTSGANVLTF.

The V call is TRBV7-6, the J call TRBJ1-5; D remains ambiguous. CDR1 and CDR2 from the germline V gene are SGHVS and FNYEAQ. Trimming removed 5 bases at V and 10 bases at J, with 15 bases between. This CDR3 region has 13 residues. The CDR3 is CASSTGLAGPQHF. In DNA, the CDR3 is TGTGCCAGCAGCACCGGACTAGCGGGACCCCAGCATTTT.

This clonotype was seen at least ten times. The V and J genes are TRBV29-1 and TRBJ2-7; 12 nucleotides line up with TRBD1. The length of the CDR3 is 16 residues. Losses at the gene ends were 6 bases for V and 7 bases for J; bases not matched to a gene: 16. Per the germline V gene, CDR1 is SQVTM and CDR2 is ANQGSEA. The CDR3: CSVGDLPGQGAREQYF. The CDR3 DNA sequence: TGCAGCGTCGGGGACTTACCGGGACAGGGGGCGCGTGAGCAGTACTTC.

V is TRBV9 and J is TRBJ2-7; 10 bases match TRBD2. The length of the CDR3 is 15 residues. Trimming at V came to 4 bases and at J to 1 base, leaving 5 bases not matched to a gene. Germline CDR1 SGDLS, CDR2 YYNGEE. The CDR3 coding sequence is TGTGCCAGCAGCCCGACTAGCGGGTTTTCCTACGAGCAGTACTTC. Protein product: CASSPTSGFSYEQYF.

CDR3 sequence: CASRRQQREGLNTGELFF. The CDR3 DNA follows: TGTGCCAGCAGACGCCAACAAAGGGAAGGGTTAAACACCGGGGAGCTGTTTTTT. The rearrangement links TRBV6-1 to TRBJ2-2; no reliable D call. Trimming removed 6 bases from V and 2 bases from J, with 22 bases in between. This CDR3 is 18 amino acids long. The germline gives CDR1 MNHNS, CDR2 SASEGT.

The chain links TRBV7-3 to TRBJ2-5; 10 bases agree with TRBD2. V shed 1 base and J 0 bases; nucleotides not matched to a gene: 2. The germline CDR1 and CDR2 sequences are SGHTA and FQGTGA. The length of the CDR3 is 16 residues. The CDR3 DNA sequence: TGTGCCAGCAGCTTAATAGCGGGAGGCAACCAAGAGACCCAGTACTTC. This sequence encodes CASSLIAGGNQETQYF.

The chain joins TRBV2 to TRBJ2-5, with a possible D match to TRBD1 (5 bases). The CDR3 is made up of 14 amino acids. Germline CDR1 and CDR2: SNHLY and FYNNEI. Trimming left V 8 bases short and J 3 bases short, with 16 bases between. Written as DNA, the CDR3 is TGTGCCAGCGCCGGAACAGGAAGAGAAGAGACCCAGTACTTC. This translates into CASAGTGREETQYF.

This clonotype was picked up many times. At one end, the junction sequence differs from germline, possibly due to a read error. The genes are TRBV10-3 and TRBJ1-1; weak D call: TRBD1 (5 bases). The CDR3 runs 15 residues. Germline CDR1 and CDR2: ENHRY and SYGVKD. CDR3 residues: CAISESRQSNTKAFF. CDR3 nucleotide sequence: TGTGCCATCAGTGAGTCCCGACAGTCGAACACTAAAGCTTTCTTT.

The V and J genes are TRBV4-1 and TRBJ2-5; TRBD2 aligns across 11 bases. The CDR3 has 18 residues. The V gene's germline CDR1 is MGHRA and CDR2 YSYEKL. The ends lost 0 bases at V and 1 base at J; junction bases unmatched: 7. The CDR3 nucleotides are TGCGCCAGCAGCCAAGAAGGGGCGGGACTAGCGGCCCAAGAGACCCAGTACTTC. It translates to CASSQEGAGLAAQETQYF.

The rearrangement uses TRBV7-9 and TRBJ1-5; D is possibly TRBD1 (5 bases). CDR1 is SEHNR and CDR2 is FQNEAQ in the germline V gene (reference sequence). V gave up 1 base and J gave up 3 bases, with 16 bases separating them. The CDR3 is made up of 17 amino acids. The CDR3 DNA reads TGTGCCAGCAGCTTAGTTAGGGACCGGGACTTCAATCAGCCCCAGCATTTT. Translation gives CASSLVRDRDFNQPQHF.

This clonotype appeared many times. The chain uses TRBV15 and TRBJ1-4; D is uncertain. V lost 2 bases, J lost 7 bases, and 5 bases lay in between. The CDR3 contains 12 residues. CDR1 LNHNV and CDR2 YYDKDF come from the germline V gene (reference sequence). The CDR3 sequence is CATSRSSEKLFF. CDR3 DNA: TGTGCCACCAGCAGATCAAGTGAAAAACTGTTTTTT. The full variable domain, in which reference TRBV15 and TRBJ1-4 provide the parts outside the CDR3, is DAMVIQNPRYQVTQFGKPVTLSCSQTLNHNVMYWYQQKSSQAPKLLFHYYDKDFNNEADTPDNFQSRRPNTSFCFLDIRSPGLGDTAMYLCATSRSSEKLFFGSGTQLSVL.

As to this clonotype: The junction and the germline gene differ at one end; a read error may be behind it. J is TRBJ2-7 and V is TRBV10-1; a possible D gene is TRBD2 (6 bases). This CDR3 has 15 residues. Germline CDR1 and CDR2: WNHNN and SYGVQD (reference sequence). The CDR3: CASSYSRDPPYEQYF. The CDR3, as DNA: TGTGCCAGCAGTTACTCGCGGGATCCCCCCTACGAGCAGTACTTC.

This clonotype has more than one count but fewer than ten. The gene calls are TRBV4-3 and TRBJ1-6; D not certain. The length of the CDR3 is 12 residues. V was shortened by 4 bases and J by 12 bases, with 10 bases between the two germline ends. Germline CDR1 and CDR2: LGHNA and YSLEER. The CDR3 sequence is CASSLGRGPLHF. DNA of the CDR3: TGCGCCAGCAGCCTCGGTCGGGGACCCCTCCACTTT.

This clonotype was detected only a few times. The chain is built from TRBV5-6 and TRBJ1-1, with a tentative D call TRBD1 (5 bases). Between the trimmed V and J ends, which lost 3 bases and 5 bases, there was a span of 17 bases. The CDR3 is 15 amino acids. The germline gives CDR1 SGHDT, CDR2 YYEEEE. The DNA for the CDR3 is TGTGCCAGCAGCTGGGGGGGTTATAGAGAAACTGAAGCTTTCTTT. This sequence encodes CASSWGGYRETEAFF.

This clonotype was found a few times. This sequence joins TRBV7-9 and TRBJ2-2; weak D call: TRBD2 (6 bases). The CDR3 runs 16 residues. V was clipped by 2 bases and J by 0 bases, with 10 bases between them. CDR1 and CDR2 from the germline V gene are SEHNR and FQNEAQ (reference sequence). The CDR3 region has the DNA TGTGCCAGCAGCTTAAGCGGGCACGCGAACACCGGGGAGCTGTTTTTT. Translated, it gives CASSLSGHANTGELFF.

The table lists this clonotype with a few counts. V gene TRBV6-6 combines with J gene TRBJ2-7; TRBD2 might be the D (5 bases). Germline-derived CDR1 and CDR2 are MNHNY and SVGAGI (reference sequence). V was shortened by 5 bases and J by 12 bases, with 17 bases between the two germline ends. There are 12 residues in the CDR3. Here the CDR3 reads CASSDNPARGYF. The CDR3 DNA follows: TGTGCCAGCAGTGATAATCCGGCACGGGGGTACTTC.

This clonotype was recorded at least ten times. The chain joins TRBV12-3 or TRBV12-4 to TRBJ2-7, with 7 bases lining up with TRBD2. The CDR3 is 14 amino acids. Trimming took 5 bases from V and 3 from J; bases not matched to a gene: 7. Here the CDR3 reads CASSLTGTIYEQYF. Written as DNA, the CDR3 is TGTGCCAGCAGTCTCACCGGGACTATCTACGAGCAGTACTTC.